The sequence of this T cell receptor (beta chain) was determined in a study of T-cell memory formation after mild COVID-19. TCRdb re-called the 5' RACE reads through MiXCR, storing one row per CDR3 protein. This sample has 89,000 or so distinct CDR3 sequences; about 13% occur once, and the top ten carry 41%. This clonotype was seen just once. Germline values: CDR1 MDHEN, CDR2 SYDVKM. Trimming cost V 2 bases and J 4 bases, with 12 bases left between them. The CDR3 runs 15 residues. This chain connects TRBV28 to TRBJ1-5; D may be TRBD1 (5 bases). This TCR came from a man aged 18 to 30 who had mild COVID-19 (a few samples of this study predate the infection). Cell type and time point are not known. Input material: PBMCs or a T cell subset sorted from them (not recorded which). This chain's CDR3 is CASSLTTVTNQPQHF. As DNA, the CDR3 is TGTGCCAGCAGTTTAACGACAGTAACTAATCAGCCCCAGCATTTT.